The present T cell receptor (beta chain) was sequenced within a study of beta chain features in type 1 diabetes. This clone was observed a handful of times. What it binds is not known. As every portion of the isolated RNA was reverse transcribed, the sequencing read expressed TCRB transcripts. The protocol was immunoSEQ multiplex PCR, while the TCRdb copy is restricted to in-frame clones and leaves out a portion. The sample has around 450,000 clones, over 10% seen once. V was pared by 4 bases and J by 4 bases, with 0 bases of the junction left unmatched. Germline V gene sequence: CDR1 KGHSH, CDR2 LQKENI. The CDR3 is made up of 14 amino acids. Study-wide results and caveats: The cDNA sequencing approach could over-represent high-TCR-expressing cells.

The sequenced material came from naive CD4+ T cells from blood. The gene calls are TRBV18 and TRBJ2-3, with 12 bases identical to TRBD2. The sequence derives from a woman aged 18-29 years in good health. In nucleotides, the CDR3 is TGTGCCAGCTCACGACTAGCGGGAGCAGATACGCAGTATTTT. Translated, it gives CASSRLAGADTQYF.